The 2 T cell receptor beta chains in this list originate from one sample, sequenced in a study of response to subunit inactivated influenza vaccine. TCRdb used MiXCR to reprocess the RT-PCR reads, holding one entry per CDR3 protein. The profile shows over 750,000 distinct CDR3 sequences, around 20% of them singletons. Source: PBMCs from blood, taken 5 days after vaccination. All receptors come from a man aged 50-59 years who received an inactivated influenza vaccine.

This clonotype was observed a handful of times. V gene TRBV10-3 combines with J gene TRBJ2-7; D is perhaps TRBD2 (5 bases). This CDR3 has 12 amino acids. V dropped 1 base and J dropped 6 bases, with 7 bases sitting between them. Looked up from germline, CDR1 is ENHRY and CDR2 is SYGVKD. CDR3 amino acids: CAISEFLAEQYF. In DNA, the CDR3 is TGTGCCATCAGTGAGTTTCTAGCCGAGCAGTACTTC.

This clonotype was seen more than once but under ten times. The V and J genes are TRBV5-1 and TRBJ2-3; no clear D. The CDR3 covers 13 residues. Germline values: CDR1 SGHRS, CDR2 YFSETQ. V was cut by 5 bases and J by 11 bases, with 18 bases left in between. The CDR3 sequence: CASREDSALMQYF. The CDR3 DNA sequence: TGCGCCAGCAGGGAAGATTCAGCATTGATGCAGTATTTT.